Below, 31 T cell receptor beta chains from the same sample are listed, as sequenced in a study of CD8 T cells in ankylosing spondylitis (dated by TCRdb to 2016 to 2017). Libraries came from 5' RACE. Sequenced using an Illumina HiSeq 2500. TCRdb reran the public reads through fastp at Q25 and MiXCR, keeping productive beta chains. Here each entry gathers all rows of one CDR3 protein and keeps the most common genes and DNA. In this sample the table shows a few hundred thousand distinct CDR3 sequences, about 20% of which occur a single time. 3.5% of the sample belongs to the ten largest clones. The material sequenced was blood, either unsorted or a sorted T cell fraction (not recorded which). All receptors derive from a female donor with ankylosing spondylitis or in good health (not recorded which).

This rearrangement joins TRBV5-6 to TRBJ1-2, with unresolved D. Germline CDR1 reads SGHDT; CDR2 reads YYEEEE. This CDR3 comprises 13 residues. V was trimmed by 3 bases and J by 8 bases, leaving 14 bases between them. The CDR3 bases are TGTGCCAGCAGCTCAGTATACATTGAGGGCTACACCTTC. It translates to CASSSVYIEGYTF.

V usage is TRBV10-3 and J usage is TRBJ2-5; D uncertain. CDR1 is ENHRY and CDR2 is SYGVKD in the germline V gene. CDR3 size: 10 residues. The CDR3 sequence is CAIGQETQYF. The CDR3 DNA reads as TGTGCTATTGGCCAAGAGACCCAGTACTTC.

The chain uses TRBV9 and TRBJ2-6, with D uncertain. CDR1 is SGDLS, CDR2 YYNGEE, per germline. V dropped 4 bases and J dropped 0 bases, with 11 bases sitting between them. The CDR3 consists of 16 residues. The chain's CDR3 is CASSSGRFSGANVLTF. The CDR3 region has the DNA TGTGCCAGCAGCTCTGGACGATTCTCTGGGGCCAACGTCCTGACTTTC.

This clonotype has only a few counts. The V and J genes are TRBV20-1 and TRBJ2-5, with D uncertain. Germline CDR1 and CDR2: DFQATT and SNEGSKA (reference sequence). This CDR3 is built from 14 residues. V was cut by 3 bases and J by 2 bases, with 13 bases left in between. In DNA, the CDR3 is TGCAGTGCTAGCGACCCCGACGGACAAGAGACCCAGTACTTC. Translation gives CSASDPDGQETQYF.

The CDR3 DNA sequence: TGCGCCAGCAGCTTCGACGGCACCTATGGCTACACCTTC. It encodes CASSFDGTYGYTF. The chain carries TRBV5-1 and TRBJ1-2; D gene unclear. The V gene lost 2 bases and the J gene lost 4 bases, with 9 bases spanning the gap. This CDR3 is 13 amino acids long. CDR1 is SGHRS and CDR2 is YFSETQ in the germline V gene.

V gene TRBV12-3 or TRBV12-4 combines with J gene TRBJ1-6; 9 bases are a match to TRBD1. Trimming took 1 base from V and 10 from J; bases not matched to a gene: 5. The length of the CDR3 is 15 residues. The CDR3 bases are TGTGCCAGCAGTTTAGGCGGACAGGGGTACTCACCCCTCCACTTT. It yields the protein CASSLGGQGYSPLHF.

This rearrangement joins TRBV20-1 to TRBJ1-6; D ambiguous. V was pared by 1 base and J by 10 bases, with 17 bases between. The CDR3 sequence is 15 residues long. Per germline, CDR1 DFQATT and CDR2 SNEGSKA (reference sequence). CDR3 nucleotide sequence: TGCAGTGCTAGAGGACTCACAAGGGCTCTCTCACCCCTCCACTTT. This translates into CSARGLTRALSPLHF.

This clonotype was seen a few times. The chain uses TRBV24-1 and TRBJ2-1; no definite D call. The CDR3 covers 13 residues. CDR1 is KGHDR and CDR2 is SFDVKD in the germline V gene. Trimming cost V 9 bases and J 5 bases, with 13 bases left between them. The CDR3 loop is CATSPTLDNEQFF. Here the CDR3 DNA reads TGTGCCACCTCTCCTACGTTGGACAATGAGCAGTTCTTC.

The chain recombines TRBV20-1 with TRBJ1-1, with unresolved D. With 6 bases removed from V and 10 bases from J, the gap between germline ends came to 18 bases. The CDR3 totals 12 residues. Germline assignment: CDR1 DFQATT and CDR2 SNEGSKA (reference sequence). CDR3 amino acids: CSAQLAARGAFF. In nucleotides, the CDR3 is TGCAGTGCGCAGCTGGCAGCTCGGGGAGCTTTCTTT.

The chain has TRBV28 and TRBJ2-7, with 14 bases identical to TRBD2. The V gene's germline CDR1 is MDHEN and CDR2 SYDVKM. The length of the CDR3 is 15 residues. V lost 5 bases to trimming and J lost 5 bases; unmatched junction nucleotides: 5. The CDR3 sequence: CASSLPGLAGDEQYF. In DNA form, the CDR3 reads TGTGCCAGCAGTCTCCCGGGACTAGCGGGAGACGAGCAGTACTTC.

In its sample, this clonotype was seen a few times. The V gene is TRBV6-5, the J gene TRBJ2-7; 9 bases are shared with TRBD1. The CDR3 has 13 residues. The germline gives CDR1 MNHEY, CDR2 SVGAGI. The V and J ends lost 2 bases and 6 bases, in that order; junction bases with no gene match: 2. The CDR3 loop is CASSYDRGIEQYF. CDR3 nucleotide sequence: TGTGCCAGCAGTTACGACAGGGGGATCGAGCAGTACTTC.

The chain is built from TRBV9 and TRBJ2-7; 8 positions match TRBD2. CDR1 and CDR2 from the germline V gene are SGDLS and YYNGEE. There are 15 residues in the CDR3. J gave up 7 bases and V 0 bases, and 9 bases lay outside the gene matches. The CDR3 sequence is CASSVVAGGFMEQYF. CDR3 bases: TGTGCCAGCAGCGTAGTTGCGGGAGGTTTCATGGAGCAGTACTTC.

This chain uses TRBV7-2 with TRBJ2-7; no clear D gene. This CDR3 has 14 residues. Deletions cut 2 bases from V and 5 bases from J, with 13 bases between. Looked up from germline, CDR1 is SGHTA and CDR2 is FQGNSA. CDR3 region: CASSLSLQHNEQYF. As DNA, the CDR3 is TGTGCCAGCAGCTTAAGTCTCCAGCACAACGAGCAGTACTTC.

Only a few counts were recorded for this clonotype. V gene TRBV12-3 or TRBV12-4 combines with J gene TRBJ2-7, with 10 nucleotides matching TRBD2. The CDR3 spans 14 residues. V gave up 6 bases and J gave up 4 bases; unmatched junction bases: 6. The chain's CDR3 is CASRIAGGLYEQYF. DNA for the CDR3: TGTGCCAGCAGGATAGCGGGAGGACTATACGAGCAGTACTTC.

The chain carries TRBV10-1 and TRBJ2-1; D call uncertain. Germline V CDR1 and CDR2: WNHNN, SYGVQD (reference sequence). The ends were cut back, 3 bases at V and 7 bases at J, with 13 bases in the middle. The CDR3 consists of 14 residues. CDR3 nucleotide sequence: TGCGCCAGCAGTGAAAGTCCCCGGCGGAATGAGCAGTTCTTC. Translated: CASSESPRRNEQFF.

The J gene is TRBJ1-2, the V gene TRBV10-3; D call uncertain. The V end lost 0 bases, the J end lost 5 bases, and 7 bases lay between the germline ends. Germline values: CDR1 ENHRY, CDR2 SYGVKD. The CDR3 covers 13 residues. The CDR3: CAISESGSYGYTF. The CDR3 nucleotides are TGTGCCATCAGTGAGTCGGGTAGTTATGGCTACACCTTC.

V gene TRBV6-1 combines with J gene TRBJ2-3; tentatively, D is TRBD1 (5 bases). Trimming stripped 6 bases from V and 0 bases from J, with 13 bases between. Germline V gives CDR1 MNHNS, CDR2 SASEGT. This CDR3 spans 15 amino acids. For the CDR3, the DNA is TGTGCCAGCAGCCCCCGGACACTAAGCACAGATACGCAGTATTTT. Protein: CASSPRTLSTDTQYF.

The chain joins TRBV18 to TRBJ1-1; unclear D gene. V shed 0 bases and J shed 0 bases, with 11 bases lying between them. The CDR3 consists of 16 residues. Germline V gene lookup returns CDR1 KGHSH and CDR2 LQKENI. CDR3 DNA: TGTGCCAGCTCACCACCAGGGTATGGGGTGAACACTGAAGCTTTCTTT. Its translation is CASSPPGYGVNTEAFF.

This clonotype was found many times. This chain links TRBV5-6 with TRBJ2-3; TRBD1 matches at 8 bases. CDR3 size: 14 residues. Trimming removed 3 bases from V and 11 bases from J; junction bases left unmatched: 11. Per the germline V gene, CDR1 is SGHDT and CDR2 is YYEEEE. DNA of the CDR3: TGTGCCAGCAGCTCTATCCCGGGACAGGACAGGCAGTATTTT. It translates to CASSSIPGQDRQYF.

This clonotype has just a few counts. The J gene is TRBJ2-3, the V gene TRBV28, with 10 bases matching TRBD1. The CDR3 loop spans 15 amino acids. V lost 6 bases and J lost 5; bases outside the gene matches: 8. Looked up from germline, CDR1 is MDHEN and CDR2 is SYDVKM. The CDR3 region is CASSSSGQGGDTQYF. CDR3 nucleotide sequence: TGTGCCAGCAGCTCCTCAGGACAGGGGGGAGATACGCAGTATTTT.

This clonotype was detected only a few times. The chain couples TRBV20-1 to TRBJ2-2; 7 bases agree with TRBD1. The V gene's germline CDR1 is DFQATT and CDR2 SNEGSKA (reference sequence). The junction had 10 bases not matched to a gene; V was cut back by 5 bases and J by 7 bases. This CDR3 has 14 amino acids. CDR3 sequence: CSAAHRGHSGELFF. CDR3 bases: TGCAGTGCTGCCCACAGGGGCCACAGCGGGGAGCTGTTTTTT.

This clonotype was recorded at least ten times. The V and J genes are TRBV9 and TRBJ1-5; D is unclear. CDR1 SGDLS and CDR2 YYNGEE come from the germline V gene. CDR3 length: 15 residues. Between the trimmed V and J ends, which lost 2 bases and 2 bases, there was a span of 11 bases. CDR3 sequence reads: CASSVGLFGNQPQHF. In DNA form, the CDR3 reads TGTGCCAGCAGCGTTGGGCTCTTCGGCAATCAGCCCCAGCATTTT.

The chain has TRBV7-2 and TRBJ2-7; D call uncertain. V shed 3 bases and J shed 0 bases, with 6 bases lying between them. The CDR3 runs 13 residues. Per the germline V gene, CDR1 is SGHTA and CDR2 is FQGNSA. Written as DNA, the CDR3 is TGTGCCAGCAGCTTCACCAACTCCTACGAGCAGTACTTC. Translating gives CASSFTNSYEQYF.

The rearrangement joins TRBV21-1 to TRBJ2-7; the table calls TRBD1, which could not be checked here. TRBV21-1 is termed a pseudogene. CDR3 size: 15 residues. The CDR3 region is CASSKVSKSPDRQYF. The CDR3 DNA reads TGTGCCAGCAGCAAAGTCTCCAAATCCCCGGATCGGCAGTACTTC.

The chain is built from TRBV20-1 and TRBJ2-7; 7 bases agree with TRBD1. The J segment lost 2 bases and the V segment lost 6 bases, leaving 7 bases of the junction unmatched. The CDR3 runs to 13 residues. Per the germline V gene, CDR1 is DFQATT and CDR2 is SNEGSKA (reference sequence). As DNA, the CDR3 is TGCAGTGCAACGACCGGGACAGCCTACGAGCAGTACTTC. Amino acid sequence: CSATTGTAYEQYF.

The chain employs TRBV7-6 and TRBJ2-1, with D unresolved. V lost 0 bases and J 2 bases, leaving 11 bases between the germline ends. The CDR3 runs to 16 residues. Germline values: CDR1 SGHVS, CDR2 FNYEAQ. The CDR3 reads CASSLAPDGAYNEQFF. The CDR3, as DNA: TGTGCCAGCAGCTTAGCGCCGGATGGGGCCTACAATGAGCAGTTCTTC.

For this clonotype: Possible read error: a much larger clone is one base away. The chain has TRBV20-1 and TRBJ2-3; D gene ambiguous. CDR1 is DFQATT and CDR2 is SNEGSKA in the germline V gene (reference sequence). The V end was cut by 4 bases, the J end by 2 bases, with 4 bases between. There are 11 residues in the CDR3. CDR3 loop: CSATSTDTQYF. For the CDR3, the DNA is TGCAGTGCTACCTCCACAGATACGCAGTATTTT.

This clonotype turned up a few times. The J gene is TRBJ2-1, the V gene TRBV11-2; TRBD2 is a possible D gene (6 bases). This CDR3 region has 14 residues. V dropped 8 bases and J dropped 4 bases, with 15 bases sitting between them. The germline V gene encodes CDR1 SGHAT and CDR2 FQNNGV. The CDR3 region has the DNA TGTGCCAGCCGTTATAGCGGCCATTACAATGAGCAGTTCTTC. Protein product: CASRYSGHYNEQFF.

The chain employs TRBV4-2 and TRBJ2-3; a possible D gene is TRBD2 (5 bases). This CDR3 is built from 16 residues. The V gene's germline CDR1 is LGHNA and CDR2 YNFKEQ. Trimming stripped 4 bases from V and 3 bases from J, with 17 bases between. CDR3: CASSPGPGEGTDTQYF. As DNA, the CDR3 is TGTGCCAGCAGCCCAGGCCCCGGGGAAGGGACAGATACGCAGTATTTT.

This clonotype showed up just a few times. The chain links TRBV7-2 to TRBJ2-1; 9 nucleotides match TRBD1. Germline CDR1 and CDR2: SGHTA and FQGNSA. Trimming cost V 1 base and J 7 bases; bases outside gene matches: 5. The CDR3 consists of 15 residues. CDR3 in DNA: TGTGCCAGCAGCTTAGTACAGGGGGCGCGTAATGAGCAGTTCTTC. This translates into CASSLVQGARNEQFF.

The rearrangement uses TRBV6-5 and TRBJ2-1; 8 bases agree with TRBD2. Per the germline V gene, CDR1 is MNHEY and CDR2 is SVGAGI. With 5 bases clipped from V and 3 bases from J, the junction kept 9 bases outside the gene matches. CDR3 length: 16 amino acids. The CDR3 here is CASSHRGGGDYNEQFF. CDR3 in DNA: TGTGCCAGCAGTCACCGGGGGGGAGGTGACTACAATGAGCAGTTCTTC.